This is a list of T cell receptor beta chains from one sample in a study of cytotoxic CD8 clonotypes in ibrutinib-treated CLL. The data were produced by immunoSEQ multiplex PCR, yet TCRdb's version contains in-frame clones alone and is incomplete. The data contain tens of thousands of clones, over 45% of them singletons. The sequenced sample was PBMCs, obtained before ibrutinib treatment. These receptors all come from a human donor with chronic lymphocytic leukemia. Both conserved end residues are part of each CDR3. The order of the fields is V gene, clone size, D gene, J gene, CDR3 length, CDR3 protein, CDR3 DNA. The D gene is left open where the match is weak. Clone size is shown for a subset of rows, as once, few, many or a class of expanded clone.

V gene: TRBV6-9; clone size: -; D gene: -; J gene: TRBJ1-5; CDR3 length: 11; CDR3 protein: CASSQGQPQHF; CDR3 DNA: TGTGCCAGCAGTCAGGGTCAGCCCCAGCATTTT
V gene: TRBV5-1; clone size: -; D gene: -; J gene: TRBJ2-3; CDR3 length: 16; CDR3 protein: CASSHQRGLGTDTQYF; CDR3 DNA: TGCGCCAGCAGCCATCAACGGGGGCTAGGCACAGATACGCAGTATTTT
V gene: TRBV2; clone size: few; D gene: -; J gene: TRBJ1-1; CDR3 length: 15; CDR3 protein: CASSEWGAPGTEAFF; CDR3 DNA: TGTGCCAGCAGTGAATGGGGCGCTCCGGGGACTGAAGCTTTCTTT
V gene: TRBV5-6; clone size: -; D gene: -; J gene: TRBJ1-2; CDR3 length: 14; CDR3 protein: CASSLLSLEDGYTF; CDR3 DNA: TGTGCCAGCAGCTTATTATCCTTGGAGGATGGCTACACCTTC
V gene: TRBV5-1; clone size: -; D gene: TRBD1; J gene: TRBJ1-1; CDR3 length: 15; CDR3 protein: CASSRPGQGNTEAFF; CDR3 DNA: TGCGCCAGCAGCCGCCCTGGACAGGGGAACACTGAAGCTTTCTTT
V gene: TRBV7-8; clone size: -; D gene: TRBD1; J gene: TRBJ1-2; CDR3 length: 17; CDR3 protein: CASSPPGQPYGDYGYTF; CDR3 DNA: TGTGCCAGCAGCCCCCCGGGACAGCCCTATGGGGACTATGGCTACACCTTC
V gene: TRBV5-1; clone size: -; D gene: TRBD1; J gene: TRBJ1-2; CDR3 length: 14; CDR3 protein: CASTKDRVFEGYTF; CDR3 DNA: TGCGCCAGCACCAAGGACAGGGTGTTCGAGGGCTACACCTTC
V gene: TRBV7-9; clone size: -; D gene: -; J gene: TRBJ2-4; CDR3 length: 15; CDR3 protein: CASSFKGGIENIQYF; CDR3 DNA: TGTGCCAGCAGCTTTAAGGGGGGGATCGAAAACATTCAGTACTTC
V gene: TRBV7-3; clone size: -; D gene: TRBD1; J gene: TRBJ1-2; CDR3 length: 13; CDR3 protein: CASSQRQGDGYTF; CDR3 DNA: TGTGCCAGCAGCCAACGACAGGGGGATGGCTACACCTTC
V gene: TRBV7-2; clone size: few; D gene: -; J gene: TRBJ1-6; CDR3 length: 14; CDR3 protein: CASSPETLSSPLHF; CDR3 DNA: TGTGCCAGCAGCCCCGAGACATTAAGCTCACCCCTCCACTTT
V gene: TRBV15; clone size: -; D gene: TRBD1; J gene: TRBJ1-1; CDR3 length: 13; CDR3 protein: CATSMTGDTEAFF; CDR3 DNA: TGTGCCACCAGCATGACAGGGGACACTGAAGCTTTCTTT